These 6 T cell receptor beta chains were all obtained from the same sample, sequenced in a study of blood T cell repertoires in COVID-19. Some clones are missing from TCRdb's copy, which holds only in-frame ones; the method was immunoSEQ multiplex PCR. The sample shows a few hundred thousand clones, over 75% of them seen only once. Material: PBMCs or T cells enriched from blood (not recorded which). Receptor source: a woman aged 55-75 years who had recovered from COVID-19.

This clone has more than one count but fewer than ten. V and J are TRBV5-6 and TRBJ1-2; 7 bases agree with TRBD1. V lost 0 bases to trimming and J lost 7 bases; unmatched junction nucleotides: 9. CDR1 SGHDT and CDR2 YYEEEE come from the germline V gene. CDR3 size: 15 residues. In DNA form, the CDR3 reads TGTGCCAGCAGCTTGGCCAAGGGGGCACGTAGTGGCTACACCTTC. Protein product: CASSLAKGARSGYTF.

In nucleotides, the CDR3 is TGTGCCAGCAGTCAGGAACCCGGGACAGGGGGTACTGAAGCTTTCTTT. It specifies CASSQEPGTGGTEAFF. This rearrangement joins TRBV28 to TRBJ1-1, with 11 bases fitting TRBD1. This CDR3 has 16 amino acids. Germline V gene lookup returns CDR1 MDHEN and CDR2 SYDVKM. Unmatched junction bases numbered 10, after V lost 5 bases and J lost 5 bases.

The chain carries TRBV4-2 and TRBJ2-1, with 9 bases matching TRBD2. This CDR3 is 17 amino acids long. The J segment lost 4 bases and the V segment lost 1 base, leaving 8 bases of the junction unmatched. Germline CDR1 LGHNA, CDR2 YNFKEQ. This CDR3 reads CASSQGSGRELYNEQFF. As DNA, the CDR3 is TGTGCCAGCAGCCAAGGTAGCGGGAGAGAATTGTACAATGAGCAGTTCTTC.

The J gene is TRBJ1-1, the V gene TRBV16, with unresolved D. Trimming shortened V by 3 bases and J by 7 bases, and 12 bases separated the two germline ends. CDR1 is KGHSY, CDR2 FQNENV, per germline. CDR3 size: 13 residues. CDR3 bases: TGTGCCAGCAGCCAGGGAGGAGGTATTGAAGCTTTCTTT. As protein: CASSQGGGIEAFF.

V is TRBV5-8 and J is TRBJ1-5; D gene unclear. The V and J ends lost 0 bases and 3 bases respectively, with 13 bases between them. CDR1 is SGHTS, CDR2 YDEGEE, per germline. This CDR3 spans 16 amino acids. The CDR3 region is CASSLGVSGNNQPQHF. The DNA for the CDR3 is TGTGCCAGCAGCTTGGGAGTGTCGGGGAACAATCAGCCCCAGCATTTT.

The chain couples TRBV20-1 to TRBJ2-3, with 9 bases identical to TRBD2. Per the germline V gene, CDR1 is DFQATT and CDR2 is SNEGSKA (reference sequence). CDR3 length: 14 amino acids. The junction had 2 bases not matched to a gene; V was cut back by 3 bases and J by 1 base. The CDR3 loop is CSASKREGTDTQYF. For the CDR3, the DNA is TGCAGTGCTAGTAAGCGGGAGGGCACAGATACGCAGTATTTT.